This TCR beta chain was recorded in a study of blood T cell repertoires in COVID-19. The CDR3 length is 15 residues. V was pared by 2 bases and J by 7 bases, with 17 bases between. CDR1 is SEHNR and CDR2 is FQNEAQ in the germline V gene (reference sequence). Cohort assignment relied on participant-reported clinical history. Produced via immunoSEQ multiplex PCR; TCRdb's table is partial and in-frame only. The table has a few hundred thousand clones, roughly 80% seen once; the top ten hold around 5%. The TCR comes from a man in his forties or fifties who had been exposed to COVID-19. The chain uses TRBV7-9 and TRBJ2-5; possibly TRBD1 for D (5 bases). The source material was PBMCs or T cells enriched from blood (not recorded which). In DNA, the CDR3 is TGTGCCAGCAGCTTATATGGCGGACCAAGGGGGACCCAGTACTTC. Translation gives CASSLYGGPRGTQYF.